This passage covers 12 T cell receptor beta chains from one sample sequenced in a study of T-cell memory formation after mild COVID-19 (dated by TCRdb to the early 2020s). Libraries were made using 5' RACE. Reads for this sample came from an Illumina NovaSeq 6000. In TCRdb, the public reads were trimmed at Q25 with fastp and aligned with MiXCR, with productive beta chains retained. Rows matching on CDR3 protein sequence are summarized as one entry with the most common DNA and genes. This sample gives some 600,000 distinct CDR3 sequences in total; about 18% of them show up just once. Approximately 8.1% of the sample lies in the top ten. The sequencing input was PBMCs or a T cell subset sorted from them (not recorded which). These TCRs come from an adult woman who had mild COVID-19 (a few samples of this study predate the infection). The sample titles of this study are shuffled in the database, so cell type and time point are left out; the donor was told from shared clones.

This chain joins TRBV11-2 and TRBJ2-5, with a weak D call TRBD2 (5 bases). The length of the CDR3 is 15 residues. The V gene's germline CDR1 is SGHAT and CDR2 FQNNGV. V dropped 2 bases and J dropped 3 bases, with 13 bases sitting between them. The CDR3 here is CASSLRRGLEETQYF. For the CDR3, the DNA is TGTGCCAGCAGCTTACGCCGAGGGCTAGAAGAGACCCAGTACTTC.

This clonotype was recorded a few times. This rearrangement joins TRBV12-3 or TRBV12-4 to TRBJ2-2; D not certain. Trimming cost V 9 bases and J 8 bases, with 10 bases left between them. This CDR3 comprises 11 residues. CDR3 loop: CASALGGELFF. The CDR3 nucleotides are TGTGCCAGTGCCCTGGGGGGGGAGCTGTTTTTT.

This clonotype was counted between two and nine times. V usage is TRBV4-1 and J usage is TRBJ2-5, with 10 bases matching TRBD1. Germline V gene sequence: CDR1 MGHRA, CDR2 YSYEKL. The J segment lost 5 bases and the V segment lost 2 bases, leaving 8 bases of the junction unmatched. This CDR3 comprises 16 residues. CDR3 DNA sequence: TGCGCCAGCAGCCAACAACGGACAGGGGGGATGGAGACCCAGTACTTC. The encoded protein is CASSQQRTGGMETQYF.

The rearrangement joins TRBV18 to TRBJ2-7; D may correspond to TRBD1 or TRBD2 (6 bases each). V was trimmed by 6 bases and J by 3 bases, leaving 15 bases between them. CDR1 KGHSH and CDR2 LQKENI come from the germline V gene. The length of the CDR3 is 14 residues. In DNA form, the CDR3 reads TGTGCCAGCTCTCATTCGGGGGCAAACTACGAGCAGTACTTC. Its protein product is CASSHSGANYEQYF.

This clonotype has a count of ten or more. This chain links TRBV7-6 with TRBJ2-3; no clear D gene. Germline CDR1 and CDR2: SGHVS and FNYEAQ. V lost 3 bases and J 8 bases, leaving 6 bases between the germline ends. The CDR3 runs 11 residues. CDR3 nucleotides: TGTGCCAGCAGCTTGGACCGTACGCAGTATTTT. It is translated as CASSLDRTQYF.

This chain uses TRBV30 with TRBJ2-5; 14 bases map to TRBD2. With V trimmed by 0 bases and J by 7 bases, 7 bases remained unmatched. Looked up from germline, CDR1 is GTSNPN and CDR2 is SVGIG (reference sequence). The length of the CDR3 is 16 residues. CDR3 bases: TGTGCCTGGAGTGTACCCGGGACTAGCGGGGGAAGGACCCAGTACTTC. Amino acids: CAWSVPGTSGGRTQYF.

This chain uses TRBV5-5 with TRBJ1-6, with a weak D call TRBD1 (5 bases). Germline CDR1 SGHKS, CDR2 YYEKEE (reference sequence). Trimming cost V 4 bases and J 6 bases, with 14 bases left between them. This CDR3 contains 15 residues. This chain's CDR3 is CASSVDIGANSPLHF. The CDR3 DNA is TGTGCCAGCAGCGTAGACATAGGGGCTAATTCACCCCTCCACTTT.

This clonotype was recorded at least ten times. The chain uses TRBV10-3 and TRBJ2-7; unclear D gene. The CDR3 runs to 12 residues. Germline V gene sequence: CDR1 ENHRY, CDR2 SYGVKD. V was pared by 2 bases and J by 6 bases, with 8 bases between. The CDR3 reads CAISEQVPEQYF. CDR3 nucleotides: TGTGCCATCAGTGAGCAGGTTCCCGAGCAGTACTTC.

Here the CDR3 DNA reads TGTGCCAGCAGCCCGGGTCTCTCTCCCGGGGAGCTGTTTTTT. Encoded protein: CASSPGLSPGELFF. The J gene is TRBJ2-2, the V gene TRBV6-2 or TRBV6-3; no firm D call. The germline CDR1 and CDR2 sequences are MNHEY and SVGEGT. V lost 6 bases and J 6 bases, leaving 14 bases between the germline ends. The CDR3 is 14 amino acids.

This clonotype has a handful of counts. The chain has TRBV25-1 and TRBJ2-7, with 7 bases lining up with TRBD1. Germline-derived CDR1 and CDR2 are MGHDK and SYGVNS. The V gene end was trimmed by 5 bases and the J gene end by 3 bases; junction bases not matched to a gene: 7. The CDR3 spans 14 residues. The CDR3 DNA is TGTGCCAGCAGTAGGGACAGCCCCTTCTACGAGCAGTACTTC. It translates to CASSRDSPFYEQYF.

This clonotype appeared a few times. V gene TRBV7-9 combines with J gene TRBJ2-5, with D hard to call. V was shortened by 2 bases and J by 5 bases, with 18 bases between the two germline ends. The CDR3 totals 16 residues. CDR1 and CDR2 (germline): SEHNR, FQNEAQ (reference sequence). CDR3 region: CASSLWPQVGWETQYF. CDR3 in DNA: TGTGCCAGCAGCTTATGGCCTCAGGTGGGCTGGGAGACCCAGTACTTC.

This clonotype has more than one count but fewer than ten. The V and J genes are TRBV20-1 and TRBJ1-3, with 9 bases matching TRBD1. Germline lookup yields CDR1 DFQATT and CDR2 SNEGSKA (reference sequence). With 1 base clipped from V and 2 bases from J, the junction kept 0 bases outside the gene matches. The CDR3 runs to 14 residues. CDR3 nucleotides: TGCAGTGCTAGAGGACAGGGGGCTGGAAACACCATATATTTT. This encodes CSARGQGAGNTIYF.